The 20 T cell receptor beta chains given below trace back to one sample, sequenced in a study of shared clonotypes between healthy human individuals. The method was immunoSEQ multiplex PCR; TCRdb's version includes in-frame clones alone and lacks a portion of them. The sample contains fewer than 650,000 clones, 70% to 80% of which appear only once. Sequencing was done on a sample of PBMCs. Receptors originate from a woman aged 40 to 50 in good health. Some clones in this sample may be carry-over from other donors' samples.

There are a few counts of this clone. This is likely an artifact of a read error, given a far larger clone one base away. The chain carries TRBV2 and TRBJ1-1; no firm D call. The germline V gene encodes CDR1 SNHLY and CDR2 FYNNEI. CDR3 length: 14 residues. V was clipped by 4 bases and J by 5 bases, with 14 bases between them. The CDR3 loop reads CASSGAVKLTEAFF. CDR3 nucleotide sequence: TGTGCCAGCAGTGGAGCTGTAAAACTGACTGAAGCTTTCTTT.

The chain recombines TRBV6-4 with TRBJ2-3; 12 nucleotides match TRBD1. The V gene end was trimmed by 6 bases and the J gene end by 2 bases; junction bases not matched to a gene: 12. CDR3 length: 18 residues. CDR1 is MRHNA, CDR2 SNTAGT, per germline. The CDR3 loop reads CASRPGQGATTHTDTQYF. DNA for the CDR3: TGTGCCAGCAGGCCGGGACAGGGGGCGACTACCCACACAGATACGCAGTATTTT.

V gene TRBV12-5 combines with J gene TRBJ2-4, with TRBD2 matching over 11 bases. V was pared by 2 bases and J by 11 bases, with 14 bases of the junction left unmatched. The CDR3 consists of 17 residues. Germline values: CDR1 LGHNT, CDR2 FRNRAP. The CDR3 DNA is TGTGCTAGTGGTTTGATCGGGCCTCTAGCGGGGGGCATCGTTCAGTACTTC. Protein product: CASGLIGPLAGGIVQYF.

The rearrangement links TRBV7-8 to TRBJ2-7; a weak D match, TRBD2 (5 bases). Per the germline V gene, CDR1 is SGHVS and CDR2 is FQNEAQ. V gave up 3 bases and J gave up 0 bases, with 12 bases separating them. There are 15 residues in the CDR3. The CDR3 sequence is CASSFTPRDSYEQYF. CDR3 nucleotides: TGTGCCAGCAGCTTTACTCCCCGGGACTCCTACGAGCAGTACTTC.

V gene TRBV11-2 combines with J gene TRBJ2-2; D gene uncertain. Germline values: CDR1 SGHAT, CDR2 FQNNGV. The CDR3 extends over 15 amino acids. V gave up 3 bases and J gave up 0 bases, with 8 bases separating them. The CDR3 region is CASSFQGANTGELFF. The CDR3 DNA follows: TGTGCCAGCAGCTTTCAAGGAGCGAACACCGGGGAGCTGTTTTTT.

The chain couples TRBV9 to TRBJ2-7, with 11 bases lining up with TRBD2. CDR3 size: 15 residues. Trimming cost V 0 bases and J 3 bases; bases outside gene matches: 2. Per the germline V gene, CDR1 is SGDLS and CDR2 is YYNGEE. This CDR3 is CASSVGGTSGYEQYF. In nucleotides, the CDR3 is TGTGCCAGCAGCGTAGGGGGGACTAGCGGCTACGAGCAGTACTTC.

The chain couples TRBV29-1 to TRBJ1-1; D may be TRBD1 (5 bases). This CDR3 has 13 residues. Germline CDR1 is SQVTM and CDR2 is ANQGSEA. Trimming removed 3 bases at V and 5 bases at J, with 13 bases between. This chain's CDR3 is CSVESGGSTEAFF. The CDR3 DNA sequence: TGCAGCGTTGAGTCGGGGGGAAGTACTGAAGCTTTCTTT.

The chain uses TRBV7-9 and TRBJ2-7; D remains unclear. Germline CDR1 reads SEHNR; CDR2 reads FQNEAQ (reference sequence). V shed 6 bases and J shed 1 base, with 10 bases lying between them. CDR3 size: 13 residues. Here the CDR3 DNA reads TGTGCCAGCAGTTCAGACGGGTCCTACGAGCAGTACTTC. Translated, it gives CASSSDGSYEQYF.

This clone was observed once. The rearrangement joins TRBV6-1 to TRBJ2-2; 8 nucleotides line up with TRBD1. Unmatched junction bases numbered 0, after V lost 8 bases and J lost 1 base. This CDR3 spans 13 amino acids. Germline lookup yields CDR1 MNHNS and CDR2 SASEGT. CDR3 sequence: CASGQGNTGELFF. CDR3 DNA: TGTGCCAGCGGACAGGGGAACACCGGGGAGCTGTTTTTT.

The genes are TRBV19 and TRBJ1-5, with D hard to call. The CDR3 covers 13 residues. The ends were cut back, 7 bases at V and 2 bases at J, with 9 bases in the middle. CDR1 is LNHDA, CDR2 SQIVND, per germline (reference sequence). CDR3 amino acids: CASMGRGNQPQHF. CDR3 coding DNA: TGTGCCAGTATGGGAAGAGGCAATCAGCCCCAGCATTTT.

As regards this clone: A read error may account for a junction end that differs from germline. Within the sample, other DNA sequences also encode this same CDR3. This sequence joins TRBV6-1 and TRBJ1-1; TRBD1 is a possible D gene (5 bases). This CDR3 is built from 13 residues. CDR1 is MNHNS, CDR2 SASEGT, per germline. As DNA, the CDR3 is TGTGCTAGCAGTCAGGGAGAGAACACTGAAGCTTTCTTT. This gives the protein CASSQGENTEAFF.

V is TRBV19 and J is TRBJ2-1; 15 bases are shared with TRBD2. CDR3 length: 18 amino acids. The V gene's germline CDR1 is LNHDA and CDR2 SQIVND (reference sequence). V shed 6 bases and J 1 base; nucleotides not matched to a gene: 7. The CDR3 reads CASRGAGTSGRSYNEQFF. DNA for the CDR3: TGTGCCAGTAGAGGAGCCGGGACTAGCGGGAGGTCCTACAATGAGCAGTTCTTC. The full variable domain, completed using reference TRBV19 and TRBJ2-1, is DGGITQSPKYLFRKEGQNVTLSCEQNLNHDAMYWYRQDPGQGLRLIYYSQIVNDFQKGDIAEGYSVSREKKESFPLTVTSAQKNPTAFYLCASRGAGTSGRSYNEQFFGPGTRLTVL.

The V call is TRBV5-6, the J call TRBJ1-6; 10 bases align to TRBD1. V lost 1 base, J lost 6 bases, and 4 bases stayed unmatched. The CDR3 loop spans 16 amino acids. The germline V gene encodes CDR1 SGHDT and CDR2 YYEEEE. The CDR3 region has the DNA TGTGCCAGCAGCTTGCTCGACAGGGGGCTTAATTCACCCCTCCACTTT. Encoded protein: CASSLLDRGLNSPLHF. Full variable domain (missing parts from reference TRBV5-6 and TRBJ1-6): DAGVTQSPTHLIKTRGQQVTLRCSPKSGHDTVSWYQQALGQGPQFIFQYYEEEERQRGNFPDRFSGHQFPNYSSELNVNALLLGDSALYLCASSLLDRGLNSPLHFGNGTRLTVT.

This chain connects TRBV4-2 to TRBJ1-4; 8 bases map to TRBD1. Germline V gene data show CDR1 as LGHNA and CDR2 as YNFKEQ. This CDR3 is 17 amino acids long. V lost 1 base, J lost 3 bases, and 7 bases stayed unmatched. The CDR3 sequence: CASSQVGQGTSNEKLFF. The CDR3 nucleotides read TGTGCCAGCAGCCAAGTTGGACAGGGAACTTCTAATGAAAAACTGTTTTTT.

The V gene is TRBV4-3, the J gene TRBJ2-1; TRBD2 agrees at 9 bases. V trimming: 1 base; J trimming: 5 bases; junction bases outside the gene matches: 3. Germline lookup yields CDR1 LGHNA and CDR2 YSLEER. This CDR3 spans 15 amino acids. The CDR3 DNA follows: TGCGCCAGCAGCCAAGTAGCGGGAGTAGACAATGAGCAGTTCTTC. This sequence encodes CASSQVAGVDNEQFF.

As for this clone: A much larger clone lies one base from this, so it may be a read error. The chain combines TRBV29-1 with TRBJ2-7; possible D gene TRBD2, 5 bases. The CDR3 runs to 11 residues. Germline values: CDR1 SQVTM, CDR2 ANQGSEA. CDR3 sequence: CSVERGAEQHF. CDR3 sequence (DNA): TGCAGCGTTGAACGAGGAGCGGAGCAGCACTTC.

About this clone itself: The junction does not match germline at one end; this may be a read error. The chain combines TRBV2 with TRBJ2-4, with a tentative D call TRBD2 (6 bases). Germline CDR1 SNHLY, CDR2 FYNNEI. The CDR3 runs 12 residues. CDR3 sequence (DNA): TGTGCCAGCAGTGAAAGGGAGGTAGTGTGGGACTTC. Translation gives CASSEREVVWDF.

J is TRBJ2-2 and V is TRBV14, with no clear D. This CDR3 region has 16 residues. V was clipped by 1 base and J by 0 bases, with 9 bases between them. The V gene's germline CDR1 is SGHDN and CDR2 FVKESK. Here the CDR3 DNA reads TGTGCCAGCAGCCAAGGGCCTGACTCGAACACCGGGGAGCTGTTTTTT. Translation gives CASSQGPDSNTGELFF.

This clone was picked up many times. This sample includes further DNA sequences coding for the same CDR3. The V and J genes are TRBV30 and TRBJ1-1, with unresolved D. The CDR3 length is 12 residues. Per germline, CDR1 GTSNPN and CDR2 SVGIG (reference sequence). V lost 0 bases, J lost 1 base, and 3 bases lay in between. The CDR3 sequence: CAWSVGNTEAFF. CDR3 nucleotides: TGTGCCTGGAGTGTAGGGAACACTGAAGCTTTCTTT.

The chain uses TRBV18 and TRBJ1-1, with 7 bases identical to TRBD1. Germline V lookup: CDR1 KGHSH, CDR2 LQKENI. The CDR3 loop spans 17 amino acids. J gave up 1 base and V 2 bases, and 10 bases lay outside the gene matches. The CDR3, as DNA: TGTGCCAGCTCACCAGGGAAGGGGGCGCGTGGGAACACTGAAGCTTTCTTT. It yields the protein CASSPGKGARGNTEAFF.